The text below deals with one T cell receptor (beta chain). Its antigen remains undetermined. No much larger clone is present one base from it, and per-base qualities are unavailable. The data were obtained in a study of PD-1 blockade in mismatch repair-deficient tumors (dated by TCRdb to 2015 to 2018). Regarding the study in general: Between late 2013 and September 2016, around 91 consecutive patients with about a dozen mismatch repair-deficient cancer types, all previously treated and progressing, were enrolled in the trial. Deep sequencing of TCR CDR3 regions was used to track tumor-associated T cell clones in peripheral blood of patients responding to PD-1 blockade.

Points the paper makes about the study in general: Clones residing in the tumor, which were often undetectable in blood before treatment, expanded quickly after pembrolizumab and then contracted, generally before radiologic responses.

Between the V and J ends, shortened by 8 bases and 1 base respectively, the junction contains 13 bases. From a lookup of the germline V gene, CDR1 and CDR2 are MNHNS and SASEGT. From its cysteine to its phenylalanine, the CDR3 spans 14 amino acids. Of the read, only the CDR3 DNA is kept; its 42 bases are in frame from base 1. For each enrolled patient, mismatch repair deficiency was established using either polymerase chain reaction or immunohistochemistry. TCR sequencing was carried out for a few patients who responded to pembrolizumab therapy. Pembrolizumab PD-1 blockade was prospectively tested in advanced mismatch repair-deficient cancers, regardless of tissue of origin, in the phase II trial. Serial peripheral blood T cell samples were collected before and at multiple times after starting PD-1 blockade. Blood sampling time points were reported as weeks after the first dose of pembrolizumab. Libraries were built with the immunoSEQ multiplex PCR assay. The clones in this table, taken by TCRdb from immuneACCESS, are in-frame only. Not every clone is retained; where verified, under half of the shortfall comes from an unresolved V gene, and the cause of the rest is unknown. The sample yields approximately 50,000 clones; around 82% were counted once. The top ten constitute about 3.5% of the sample.

This TCR came from an adult with mismatch repair-deficient cancer. The sequence is built from TRBV6-1 and TRBJ2-3; the D gene is unclear. The sample in question was peripheral blood, obtained 4 weeks after starting pembrolizumab. The DNA sequence is given as TGTGCCAGCCGGAGCTGGAGCCGCACAGATACGCAGTATTTT. Translated, it reads CASRSWSRTDTQYF.